Listed below are T cell receptor beta chains from one sample, sequenced in a study of shared clonotypes between healthy human individuals. Sequenced by immunoSEQ multiplex PCR; TCRdb stores in-frame clones only, minus some. The sample contains about 710,000 clones, roughly 73% of which appear only once. The specimen sequenced was memory CD4+ T cells sorted from blood. All receptors derive from a woman between 25 and 40 years old in good health. The CDR3 runs from the conserved cysteine through the conserved F or W. The order of the fields is D gene, clone size, J gene, V gene, CDR3 protein, CDR3 DNA. D genes are given only for firm matches. Clone size is not always given. Where it is, it says once, few, many or a class for expanded clones.

>NA|NA|TRBJ2-6|TRBV29-1
CSGGQGGSGANVLTF
TGCAGCGGCGGGCAGGGGGGTTCTGGGGCCAACGTCCTGACTTTC
>NA|NA|TRBJ2-7|TRBV4-2
CASSRQPRDEQYF
TGTGCCAGCAGCCGACAGCCCAGGGACGAGCAGTACTTC
>NA|NA|TRBJ2-1|TRBV21-1
CASSSDRTCEQFF
TGTGCCAGCAGCAGCGACAGGACTTGTGAGCAGTTCTTC
>TRBD2|few|TRBJ2-2|TRBV5-1
CASTLGTSAALTGELFF
TGCGCCAGCACCCTTGGGACTAGCGCTGCTCTCACCGGGGAGCTGTTTTTT
>NA|NA|TRBJ2-6|TRBV7-3
CASSLMQSSGANVLTF
TGTGCCAGCAGCTTAATGCAGTCCTCTGGGGCCAACGTCCTGACTTTC
>NA|once|TRBJ2-1|TRBV6-1
CASKWVLSSYNEQFF
TGTGCCAGCAAATGGGTTCTCAGCTCCTACAATGAGCAGTTCTTC
>TRBD1|once|TRBJ2-7|TRBV5-1
CASSLGGETGSYEQYF
TGCGCCAGCAGCTTGGGAGGCGAGACAGGGTCCTACGAGCAGTACTTC
>TRBD2|NA|TRBJ2-5|TRBV5-1
CASTTLAGDATQYF
TGCGCCAGCACCACGTTGGCGGGAGACGCGACCCAGTACTTC
>NA|NA|TRBJ2-4|TRBV20-1
CSAPLKNIQYF
TGCAGTGCTCCCCTAAAAAACATTCAGTACTTC
>NA|NA|TRBJ2-1|TRBV7-2
CASSLEWGMVYNEQFF
TGTGCCAGCAGCTTAGAGTGGGGGATGGTTTACAATGAGCAGTTCTTC
>NA|NA|TRBJ2-7|TRBV25-1
CASSNGGASYEQYF
TGTGCCAGCAGTAACGGAGGGGCTTCCTACGAGCAGTACTTC
>NA|NA|TRBJ2-1|TRBV5-1
CASSLPEGPNEQFF
TGCGCCAGCAGCTTGCCTGAGGGCCCGAATGAGCAGTTCTTC
>NA|NA|TRBJ2-5|TRBV19
CASSISVWETQYF
TGTGCCAGTAGTATATCCGTCTGGGAGACCCAGTACTTC
>NA|NA|TRBJ2-3|TRBV29-1
CSASEPTDTQYF
TGCAGCGCCTCGGAGCCCACAGATACGCAGTATTTT
>TRBD1|few|TRBJ1-3|TRBV5-1
CASSSTGQGGISGNTIYF
TGCGCCAGCAGCTCAACCGGACAGGGGGGAATCTCTGGAAACACCATATATTTT
>TRBD2|NA|TRBJ2-1|TRBV29-1
CSVAHPGLAGNEQFF
TGCAGCGTTGCCCATCCGGGACTAGCGGGAAATGAGCAGTTCTTC
>TRBD1|NA|TRBJ1-4|TRBV5-4
CASSFTGRGRPNEKLFF
TGTGCCAGCAGCTTTACGGGCAGGGGGAGACCTAATGAAAAACTGTTTTTT
>NA|NA|TRBJ2-3|TRBV6-6
CASSYPALGDTQYF
TGTGCCAGCAGTTACCCAGCACTGGGGGATACGCAGTATTTT
>TRBD2|medium-sized|TRBJ2-3|TRBV29-1
CSVARSSGRAADTQYF
TGCAGCGTTGCCCGGTCTAGCGGGAGGGCCGCTGATACGCAGTATTTT
>NA|NA|TRBJ1-6|TRBV6-4
CASSDSFGNSPLHF
TGTGCCAGCAGTGACTCGTTTGGGAATTCACCCCTCCACTTT
>NA|NA|TRBJ1-2|TRBV6-6
CASTHAGAEYGYTF
TGTGCCAGCACCCACGCAGGGGCAGAATATGGCTACACCTTC
>TRBD1|NA|TRBJ2-3|TRBV13
CASSEQGLPGTDTQYF
TGTGCCAGCAGCGAACAGGGGCTCCCCGGCACAGATACGCAGTATTTT
>NA|NA|TRBJ2-5|TRBV19
CASKVLGTGETQYF
TGTGCCAGTAAGGTATTGGGAACTGGAGAGACCCAGTACTTC
>NA|many|TRBJ1-2|TRBV6-6
CASSGGSRYYGYTF
TGTGCCAGCAGTGGGGGGTCCCGTTACTATGGCTACACCTTC
>NA|NA|TRBJ1-3|TRBV5-1
CASSQNPTLSGNTIYF
TGCGCCAGCAGTCAAAACCCGACGCTGTCTGGAAACACCATATATTTT
>NA|NA|TRBJ1-3|TRBV4-1
CASSQAGGRARGNTIYF
TGCGCCAGCAGCCAAGCGGGGGGCAGGGCTCGAGGAAACACCATATATTTT
>NA|once|TRBJ1-2|TRBV5-1
CASSPGTDGYGYTF
TGCGCCAGCAGCCCGGGAACGGACGGCTATGGCTACACCTTC
>NA|NA|TRBJ2-2|TRBV9
CASSVAGLTGELFF
TGTGCCAGCAGCGTGGCTGGACTCACCGGGGAGCTGTTTTTT
>TRBD2|NA|TRBJ2-7|TRBV7-6
CASSLVASGISYEQYF
TGTGCCAGCAGCTTAGTGGCTAGCGGGATCTCCTACGAGCAGTACTTC
>NA|NA|TRBJ2-7|TRBV7-3
CASSCRREGTLCEQYF
TGTGCCAGCAGCTGTCGACGAGAGGGGACCTTATGCGAGCAGTACTTC
>NA|NA|TRBJ2-6|TRBV19
CASSIGRAGANVLTF
TGTGCCAGTAGTATCGGTCGGGCTGGGGCCAACGTCCTGACTTTC
>NA|few|TRBJ2-7|TRBV28
CASSLRGAKGDYEQYF
TGTGCCAGCAGTTTAAGGGGCGCAAAGGGGGACTACGAGCAGTACTTC
>TRBD1|NA|TRBJ1-3|TRBV4-1
CASSPGQGVSGNTIYF
TGCGCCAGCAGCCCAGGACAGGGGGTTTCTGGAAACACCATATATTTT
>NA|NA|TRBJ1-1|TRBV2
CASSVQARGAEAFF
TGTGCCAGCAGTGTTCAGGCTAGGGGAGCTGAAGCTTTCTTT
>TRBD1|few|TRBJ2-7|TRBV19
CASTPTGTGSHEQYF
TGTGCCAGTACCCCAACCGGGACAGGGTCCCACGAGCAGTACTTC
>NA|NA|TRBJ2-2|TRBV13
CASSSTTNTGELFF
TGTGCCAGCAGCTCTACTACGAACACCGGGGAGCTGTTTTTT
>TRBD1|NA|TRBJ2-7|TRBV13
CASSYGQGGREQYF
TGTGCCAGCAGCTACGGACAGGGGGGTCGCGAGCAGTACTTC
>TRBD2|NA|TRBJ2-1|TRBV4-2
CASSQGAGTSGNNEQFF
TGTGCCAGCAGCCAAGGGGCCGGGACTAGCGGGAACAATGAGCAGTTCTTC
>TRBD1|NA|TRBJ1-2|TRBV7-9
CASSTGTGGVHGYTF
TGTGCCAGCAGCACCGGGACAGGGGGCGTCCATGGCTACACCTTC
>NA|many|TRBJ1-2|TRBV7-2
CASSFGGLGGYTF
TGTGCCAGCAGCTTCGGAGGGTTGGGTGGCTACACCTTC
>NA|NA|TRBJ2-7|TRBV5-1
CASSLAGTYEQYF
TGCGCCAGCAGCTTGGCCGGGACCTACGAGCAGTACTTC
>NA|once|TRBJ1-3|TRBV19
CASSTQGNTIYF
TGTGCCAGTAGTACACAGGGAAACACCATATATTTT
>TRBD2|few|TRBJ2-7|TRBV2
CASRGRLADAYEQYF
TGTGCCAGCAGGGGGCGGCTAGCGGATGCCTACGAGCAGTACTTC
>TRBD1|few|TRBJ2-3|TRBV11-2
CASSGGQKGADTQYF
TGTGCCAGCAGCGGGGGACAGAAGGGAGCAGATACGCAGTATTTT
>NA|NA|TRBJ2-7|TRBV5-1
CASSLSGGLFYEQYF
TGCGCCAGCAGCTTGAGTGGCGGCCTGTTCTACGAGCAGTACTTC
>TRBD2|NA|TRBJ2-2|TRBV25-1
CASSRAGLAGTGELFF
TGTGCCAGCAGCAGAGCGGGACTAGCGGGCACCGGGGAGCTGTTTTTT
>NA|once|TRBJ2-7|TRBV5-1
CASSSGSYEQYF
TGCGCCAGCAGCTCAGGATCCTACGAGCAGTACTTC
>TRBD2|NA|TRBJ2-1|TRBV12-5
CASGLGLADYNEQFF
TGTGCTAGTGGTTTGGGTCTAGCGGACTACAATGAGCAGTTCTTC
>TRBD1|NA|TRBJ1-2|TRBV28
CASSPRDRDGYTF
TGTGCCAGCAGTCCTCGGGACAGGGATGGCTACACCTTC
>TRBD1|NA|TRBJ2-1|TRBV5-1
CASTAGQALNEQFF
TGCGCCAGCACCGCGGGACAGGCCCTCAATGAGCAGTTCTTC
>NA|NA|TRBJ1-2|TRBV19
CAVTSGVGYGYTF
TGTGCCGTAACTTCAGGGGTGGGCTATGGCTACACCTTC
>TRBD1|NA|TRBJ1-3|TRBV5-1
CASSLFGFGTGGNTIYF
TGCGCCAGCAGCCTTTTCGGGTTCGGGACAGGGGGAAACACCATATATTTT